The present entry profiles one TCR beta chain with its context. These data belong to a study of cytomegalovirus exposure and HLA in healthy donors. This CDR3 comprises 14 residues. Germline V CDR1 and CDR2: SGHTA, FQGNSA. V lost 6 bases and J 4 bases, leaving 13 bases between the germline ends. The PCR used 60 Vbeta and 13 Jbeta primers. Clones were sequenced by immunoSEQ multiplex PCR, and TCRdb holds only the in-frame ones, with some missing. The repertoire holds over 100,000 clones, with roughly 8.8% as singletons. The gene calls are TRBV7-2 and TRBJ2-1, with D maybe TRBD2 (5 bases). The source is a woman aged 40 to 55 in good health and CMV-seropositive. Sequences were obtained from PBMCs. The DNA for the CDR3 is TGTGCCAGCAGTTTAAATAGCGCGTACAATGAGCAGTTCTTC. Protein: CASSLNSAYNEQFF.